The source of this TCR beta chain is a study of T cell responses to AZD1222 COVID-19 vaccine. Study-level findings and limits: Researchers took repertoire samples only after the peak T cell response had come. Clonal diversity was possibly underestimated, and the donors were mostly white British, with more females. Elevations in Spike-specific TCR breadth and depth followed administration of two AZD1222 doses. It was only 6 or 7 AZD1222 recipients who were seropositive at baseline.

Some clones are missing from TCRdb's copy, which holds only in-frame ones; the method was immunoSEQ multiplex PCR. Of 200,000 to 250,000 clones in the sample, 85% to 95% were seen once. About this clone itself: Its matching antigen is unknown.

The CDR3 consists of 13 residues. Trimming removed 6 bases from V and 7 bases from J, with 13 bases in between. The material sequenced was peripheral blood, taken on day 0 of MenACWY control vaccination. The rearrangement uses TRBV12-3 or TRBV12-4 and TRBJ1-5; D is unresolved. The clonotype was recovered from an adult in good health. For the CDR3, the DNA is TGTGCCAGCAGCTTGAGAGGGCACCAGCCCCAGCATTTT. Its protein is CASSLRGHQPQHF.